The 6 T cell receptor beta chains given below trace back to one sample, sequenced in a study of T-cell reconstitution after alpha-beta-depleted transplantation in children. For TCRbeta, the library was prepared with unique molecular identifiers. TCRdb re-called the PCR reads with MiXCR, one entry per CDR3 protein. The repertoire includes some 460,000 distinct CDR3 sequences, around 15% of them detected once, and 25% to 30% sits in the top ten. The material sequenced was PBMCs, mostly from graft donor cells, taken 360 days after TCRalphabeta/CD19-depleted stem cell transplant. These receptors came from a boy in the first two years of life who had a stem cell transplant for Wiskott-Aldrich syndrome, so the T cells may come from the graft donor.

This clonotype came up a few times. The chain carries TRBV15 and TRBJ2-7; 8 bases map to TRBD2. This CDR3 has 16 amino acids. Looked up from germline, CDR1 is LNHNV and CDR2 is YYDKDF (reference sequence). The V segment lost 3 bases and the J segment 3 bases; nucleotides outside the gene matches: 10. As DNA, the CDR3 is TGTGCCACCAGCAGGGAGAGCGGGAGAGCCCTCTACGAGCAGTACTTC. Its translation is CATSRESGRALYEQYF.

V is TRBV6-5 and J is TRBJ2-1, with 10 bases lining up with TRBD1. Germline V lookup: CDR1 MNHEY, CDR2 SVGAGI. The J segment lost 4 bases and the V segment lost 6 bases, leaving 9 bases of the junction unmatched. This CDR3 spans 16 amino acids. CDR3: CASSQRPGQGYNEQFF. The CDR3 DNA is TGTGCCAGCAGCCAACGCCCGGGACAGGGGTACAATGAGCAGTTCTTC.

This sequence joins TRBV6-1 and TRBJ2-1; D is possibly TRBD1 or TRBD2 (5 bases each). This CDR3 spans 17 amino acids. Germline CDR1 MNHNS, CDR2 SASEGT. The ends were cut back, 7 bases at V and 3 bases at J, with 22 bases in the middle. This CDR3 reads CASTKGRRGGNYNEQFF. The CDR3 DNA reads TGTGCCAGCACAAAGGGGAGACGGGGTGGGAACTACAATGAGCAGTTCTTC.

V and J are TRBV11-2 and TRBJ2-2, with D uncertain. CDR1 is SGHAT, CDR2 FQNNGV, per germline. Trimming removed 7 bases at V and 4 bases at J, with 16 bases between. The CDR3 length is 15 residues. In nucleotides, the CDR3 is TGTGCCAGCACCGATACCCTCCTCCCCACCGGGGAGCTGTTTTTT. It is translated as CASTDTLLPTGELFF.

The chain combines TRBV5-1 with TRBJ2-7, with D possibly matching TRBD2 (6 bases). CDR1 and CDR2 from the germline V gene are SGHRS and YFSETQ. The CDR3 spans 14 residues. V was pared by 2 bases and J by 5 bases, with 14 bases between. CDR3 sequence (DNA): TGCGCCAGCAGCTTAACGGGTCCTAGCGACGAGCAGTACTTC. Its translation: CASSLTGPSDEQYF.

The gene calls are TRBV30 and TRBJ1-3, with D possibly being TRBD1 (6 bases). The V end lost 3 bases, the J end lost 0 bases, and 12 bases lay between the germline ends. CDR1 and CDR2 from the germline V gene are GTSNPN and SVGIG (reference sequence). The CDR3 totals 15 residues. Written as DNA, the CDR3 is TGTGCCTGGAGCCGAACAGGGAGCTCTGGAAACACCATATATTTT. As protein: CAWSRTGSSGNTIYF.